Below are 30 T cell receptor beta chains sequenced from a single sample in a study of blood T cell repertoires in COVID-19. Assay: immunoSEQ multiplex PCR; the TCRdb copy retains only in-frame clones and omits some. Of under 250,000 clones in the sample, about 80% were seen once. Sequenced sample: peripheral blood. All receptors derive from an elderly man with acute or convalescent COVID-19.

The chain employs TRBV12-3 or TRBV12-4 and TRBJ1-1; 7 bases are a match to TRBD1. The trim removed 6 bases at V and 6 bases at J, leaving 4 bases unmatched. The CDR3 consists of 12 residues. CDR3 coding DNA: TGTGCCAGCAGCGTACAGGGGTCTGAAGCTTTCTTT. This translates into CASSVQGSEAFF.

The table lists this clone with a count of one. CDR3 sequence (DNA): TGTGCCAGCAGCACCCGGACAGGCTACGAGCAGTACTTC. It specifies CASSTRTGYEQYF. The chain links TRBV11-2 to TRBJ2-7; 7 nucleotides align to TRBD1. J was trimmed by 3 bases and V by 5 bases; bases with no gene match: 4. CDR1 and CDR2 (germline): SGHAT, FQNNGV. The CDR3 loop spans 13 amino acids.

The rearrangement uses TRBV6-5 and TRBJ2-5; 8 bases are a match to TRBD2. The CDR3 runs 16 residues. Germline V gene data show CDR1 as MNHEY and CDR2 as SVGAGI. J was trimmed by 5 bases and V by 0 bases; bases with no gene match: 8. The CDR3 region is CASSYSKRESLETQYF. In DNA form, the CDR3 reads TGTGCCAGCAGTTACTCGAAGCGGGAGTCGCTTGAGACCCAGTACTTC.

V gene TRBV18 combines with J gene TRBJ1-5; 7 nucleotides align to TRBD1. CDR1 KGHSH and CDR2 LQKENI come from the germline V gene. Germline trimming cut 5 bases from V and 4 bases from J; bases unmatched to any gene: 5. The CDR3 sequence is 14 residues long. This CDR3 is CASSSTGINQPQHF. The CDR3 nucleotides are TGTGCCAGCTCATCGACAGGGATAAATCAGCCCCAGCATTTT.

This chain joins TRBV5-1 and TRBJ2-2, with D unresolved. V was cut by 2 bases and J by 0 bases, with 5 bases left in between. The germline V gene encodes CDR1 SGHRS and CDR2 YFSETQ. The CDR3 has 14 residues. The CDR3 DNA sequence: TGCGCCAGCAGCTTACAAGCGAACACCGGGGAGCTGTTTTTT. It specifies CASSLQANTGELFF.

The chain recombines TRBV5-1 with TRBJ1-2; no clear D gene. CDR3 length equals 14 residues. V was clipped by 0 bases and J by 7 bases, with 13 bases between them. Germline V gene lookup returns CDR1 SGHRS and CDR2 YFSETQ. The CDR3 reads CASSLAEGMGGYTF. The CDR3 DNA reads as TGCGCCAGCAGCTTGGCCGAGGGAATGGGTGGCTACACCTTC.

The CDR3 DNA follows: TGTGCCACAAATCCGGGACAGAAAAGTACGCAGTATTTT. Translation: CATNPGQKSTQYF. The chain combines TRBV6-5 with TRBJ2-3, with 7 bases identical to TRBD1. CDR1 MNHEY and CDR2 SVGAGI come from the germline V gene. V dropped 10 bases and J dropped 8; count of bases not matched to a gene: 12. This CDR3 contains 13 residues.

The genes are TRBV7-9 and TRBJ1-6; weak D call: TRBD1 (5 bases). V was clipped by 7 bases and J by 8 bases, with 21 bases between them. CDR3 length: 16 amino acids. Germline V gene sequence: CDR1 SEHNR, CDR2 FQNEAQ (reference sequence). The DNA of the CDR3 is TGTGCCAGCAACCTGGGGGGAGTGAGGTATCATTCACCCCTCCACTTT. It translates to CASNLGGVRYHSPLHF.

J is TRBJ1-6 and V is TRBV7-2; unclear D gene. Per germline, CDR1 SGHTA and CDR2 FQGNSA. Trimming took 5 bases from V and 6 from J, leaving 11 bases between them. The CDR3 sequence is 14 residues long. CDR3 residues: CASSRRVLNSPLHF. The CDR3 coding sequence is TGTGCCAGCAGCCGCCGGGTCCTTAATTCACCCCTCCACTTT.

V is TRBV19 and J is TRBJ1-5, with TRBD1 matching over 7 bases. V lost 3 bases, J lost 7 bases, and 6 bases stayed unmatched. From germline, CDR1 is LNHDA and CDR2 SQIVND (reference sequence). The CDR3 is made up of 14 amino acids. The CDR3 nucleotides read TGTGCCAGTAGTATCATCCCAGGGGGACAGCCCCAGCATTTT. It specifies CASSIIPGGQPQHF. The full variable domain, with the rest looked up from reference TRBV19 and TRBJ1-5, is DGGITQSPKYLFRKEGQNVTLSCEQNLNHDAMYWYRQDPGQGLRLIYYSQIVNDFQKGDIAEGYSVSREKKESFPLTVTSAQKNPTAFYLCASSIIPGGQPQHFGDGTRLSIL.

The V call is TRBV7-6, the J call TRBJ1-4, with TRBD1 matching over 8 bases. CDR3 length: 14 residues. V lost 5 bases and J lost 8; bases outside the gene matches: 7. Per germline, CDR1 SGHVS and CDR2 FNYEAQ. CDR3 sequence reads: CASSLRDRWEKLFF. CDR3 sequence (DNA): TGTGCCAGCAGCCTCCGGGACAGGTGGGAAAAACTGTTTTTT.

This clone was counted between two and nine times. The chain couples TRBV7-9 to TRBJ1-1, with 7 bases matching TRBD1. CDR1 is SEHNR, CDR2 FQNEAQ, per germline (reference sequence). CDR3 length: 15 amino acids. V dropped 2 bases and J dropped 4; count of bases not matched to a gene: 7. Here the CDR3 DNA reads TGTGCCAGCAGCTTATCGGGACAGTGGGCCACTGAAGCTTTCTTT. Its protein product is CASSLSGQWATEAFF.

In DNA form, the CDR3 reads TGTGCCAGCAGCGCGACGGGACAATCCTATAATTCACCCCTCCACTTT. The encoded protein is CASSATGQSYNSPLHF. The chain employs TRBV11-2 and TRBJ1-6, with D perhaps matching TRBD1 (6 bases). Deletions cut 5 bases from V and 1 base from J, with 12 bases between. The CDR3 contains 16 residues. CDR1 and CDR2 from the germline V gene are SGHAT and FQNNGV.

The rearrangement joins TRBV7-3 to TRBJ1-1; D is ambiguous. V was trimmed by 5 bases and J by 4 bases, leaving 11 bases between them. Germline CDR1 is SGHTA and CDR2 is FQGTGA. CDR3 size: 13 residues. In DNA, the CDR3 is TGTGCCAGCAGCACCTATGGAGGCACTGAAGCTTTCTTT. This codes for CASSTYGGTEAFF.

The chain links TRBV11-2 to TRBJ1-6; no clear D gene. The germline CDR1 and CDR2 sequences are SGHAT and FQNNGV. This CDR3 contains 17 residues. The germline V and J ends were trimmed by 2 bases and 7 bases, with 18 bases remaining between them. The CDR3 nucleotides read TGTGCCAGCAGCTTACGACCCCGACATTCGGGGAATTCACCCCTCCACTTT. This encodes CASSLRPRHSGNSPLHF.

The chain has TRBV7-2 and TRBJ1-4, with 7 bases aligning to TRBD1. The V gene end was trimmed by 5 bases and the J gene end by 8 bases; junction bases not matched to a gene: 20. Germline loops: CDR1 SGHTA, CDR2 FQGNSA. The CDR3 has 18 amino acids. The CDR3 region is CASSLTLPTGTRGEKLFF. The CDR3 DNA sequence: TGTGCCAGCAGCCTGACCTTACCGACAGGGACCAGAGGAGAAAAACTGTTTTTT.

The V and J genes are TRBV25-1 and TRBJ1-1, with D unresolved. Germline V gene lookup returns CDR1 MGHDK and CDR2 SYGVNS. V lost 5 bases and J 0 bases, leaving 13 bases between the germline ends. The CDR3 spans 15 residues. This CDR3 reads CASSLNLGMNTEAFF. The CDR3 nucleotides are TGTGCCAGCAGTCTGAATCTGGGCATGAACACTGAAGCTTTCTTT.

V gene TRBV5-6 combines with J gene TRBJ1-2; TRBD1 matches at 9 bases. Looked up from germline, CDR1 is SGHDT and CDR2 is YYEEEE. J was trimmed by 8 bases and V by 4 bases; bases with no gene match: 9. The CDR3 is made up of 14 amino acids. The CDR3 nucleotides read TGTGCCAGCAGCCGCGGGACAGGGTTCGAAGGCTACACCTTC. Translated: CASSRGTGFEGYTF.

The chain employs TRBV4-2 and TRBJ2-2; no definite D call. Between the trimmed V and J ends, which lost 0 bases and 2 bases, there was a span of 10 bases. This CDR3 comprises 16 residues. Germline CDR1 and CDR2: LGHNA and YNFKEQ. The CDR3 coding sequence is TGTGCCAGCAGCCAAGAAAATGTGGCAAACACCGGGGAGCTGTTTTTT. Protein product: CASSQENVANTGELFF.

The rearrangement joins TRBV24-1 to TRBJ2-3, with 13 bases identical to TRBD2. V lost 3 bases and J lost 2; bases outside the gene matches: 4. Per the germline V gene, CDR1 is KGHDR and CDR2 is SFDVKD. The CDR3 consists of 17 residues. The CDR3: CATSDPGLAGYTDTQYF. For the CDR3, the DNA is TGTGCCACCAGTGATCCGGGACTAGCGGGGTACACAGATACGCAGTATTTT.

The genes are TRBV2 and TRBJ1-3; no definite D call. The CDR3 has 13 amino acids. Trimming shortened V by 4 bases and J by 4 bases, and 8 bases separated the two germline ends. CDR1 and CDR2 from the germline V gene are SNHLY and FYNNEI. CDR3 nucleotides: TGTGCCAGCAGTGGCCGGGAGGGAAACACCATATATTTT. This codes for CASSGREGNTIYF.

This clone was counted between two and nine times. The rearrangement links TRBV24-1 to TRBJ2-1; 8 nucleotides agree with TRBD2. This CDR3 is built from 14 residues. The V gene's germline CDR1 is KGHDR and CDR2 SFDVKD. After removal of 9 bases from V and 9 bases from J, the junction contained 12 bases not matched to a gene. CDR3 DNA sequence: TGTGCCACCTCGAACTCCCCACTAGCGGCTGAGCAGTTCTTC. This encodes CATSNSPLAAEQFF.

The chain couples TRBV29-1 to TRBJ2-7, with unresolved D. CDR3 length: 11 residues. V shed 0 bases and J shed 3 bases, with 3 bases lying between them. The germline V gene encodes CDR1 SQVTM and CDR2 ANQGSEA. This CDR3 reads CSVEDNYEQYF. The CDR3 DNA reads TGCAGCGTTGAAGACAACTACGAGCAGTACTTC.

This clone was recorded once. The chain joins TRBV29-1 to TRBJ1-4; TRBD1 agrees at 8 bases. The V gene end was trimmed by 1 base and the J gene end by 10 bases; junction bases not matched to a gene: 5. The CDR3 extends over 13 amino acids. Germline V gives CDR1 SQVTM, CDR2 ANQGSEA. For the CDR3, the DNA is TGCAGCGTTGAAGGGGACAGGAACGGAAAACTGTTTTTT. This encodes CSVEGDRNGKLFF.

The table lists this clone with a count of one. V is TRBV9 and J is TRBJ1-3; no clear D gene. The CDR3 runs to 15 residues. Germline V gives CDR1 SGDLS, CDR2 YYNGEE. Trimming left V 0 bases short and J 5 bases short, with 12 bases between. The CDR3 region has the DNA TGTGCCAGCAGCGTAGGCGGGGAACTGAGAAACACCATATATTTT. Encoded protein: CASSVGGELRNTIYF.

V is TRBV28 and J is TRBJ2-7, with 8 bases identical to TRBD1. Germline V gene data show CDR1 as MDHEN and CDR2 as SYDVKM. V dropped 4 bases and J dropped 12; count of bases not matched to a gene: 11. The CDR3 sequence is 13 residues long. In nucleotides, the CDR3 is TGTGCCAGCAGTTCAGGACAGGGCCCCCTCCGGTACTTC. Translated, it gives CASSSGQGPLRYF.

This clone was observed a few times. The chain links TRBV18 to TRBJ2-1, with TRBD1 matching over 10 bases. This CDR3 region has 12 residues. Trimming cost V 3 bases and J 13 bases; bases outside gene matches: 3. The germline V gene has CDR1 KGHSH and CDR2 LQKENI. Written as DNA, the CDR3 is TGTGCCAGCTCACCTGACAGGGGGCGTCAGTTCTTC. This translates into CASSPDRGRQFF.

The chain employs TRBV12-5 and TRBJ1-1, with a possible D match to TRBD1 (5 bases). Germline V gene data show CDR1 as LGHNT and CDR2 as FRNRAP. V was trimmed by 0 bases and J by 3 bases, leaving 11 bases between them. The CDR3 contains 15 residues. Here the CDR3 DNA reads TGTGCTAGTGGTTTGGTATCGGGGGGGGACACTGAAGCTTTCTTT. It codes for CASGLVSGGDTEAFF.

The V and J genes are TRBV7-9 and TRBJ2-1; tentatively, D is TRBD2 (5 bases). V lost 3 bases and J 9 bases, leaving 9 bases between the germline ends. Germline V CDR1 and CDR2: SEHNR, FQNEAQ (reference sequence). The length of the CDR3 is 12 residues. CDR3 coding DNA: TGTGCCAGCAGCTTCGGGAAGGGTGAGCAGTTCTTC. The encoded protein is CASSFGKGEQFF.

The V call is TRBV25-1, the J call TRBJ1-1; 8 positions match TRBD1. Germline values: CDR1 MGHDK, CDR2 SYGVNS. This CDR3 comprises 15 residues. Trimming cost V 6 bases and J 5 bases; bases outside gene matches: 11. Written as DNA, the CDR3 is TGTGCCAGCAGGGGGGCAGGGGGCATTTATACTGAAGCTTTCTTT. This gives the protein CASRGAGGIYTEAFF.